This T cell receptor beta chain was obtained from a study of neurological immune-mediated disorders. This clonotype occurred many times. From 15-18 subjects, each sequencing run yielded over 170 million TCR-beta sequences. MiXCR, applied by TCRdb to the 5' RACE reads, yields one record per CDR3 protein. Of about 80,000 distinct CDR3 sequences detected, around 9.9% appear once; the ten largest clones hold approximately 1.5%. The CDR3 has 13 residues. Trimming shortened V by 8 bases and J by 4 bases, and 11 bases separated the two germline ends. CDR1 is MNHNS and CDR2 is SASEGT in the germline V gene. The V call is TRBV6-1, the J call TRBJ1-4, with D possibly matching TRBD1 (5 bases). This clonotype was sampled from a man aged 45-65 years in good health. The sequenced material came from PBMCs. The CDR3 nucleotides are TGTGCCAGCTCCCGGGACCTTAATGAAAAACTGTTTTTT. Its translation is CASSRDLNEKLFF.